This T cell receptor beta chain was recovered during a study of T cell responses to AZD1222 COVID-19 vaccine. Libraries were prepared by immunoSEQ multiplex PCR; TCRdb keeps only in-frame clonotypes and omits some of them. This repertoire shows about 160,000 clones, about nine tenths found once; its top ten account for approximately 5.7%. Worth noting for this clone: Antigen: not known.

Study-wide results and caveats: Repertoires in all cases were sampled only once the peak T cell response had passed. With two AZD1222 doses given, Spike-specific TCR breadth and depth both rose.

Germline V gene data show CDR1 as MNHEY and CDR2 as SMNVEV (reference sequence). V was shortened by 3 bases and J by 6 bases, with 22 bases between the two germline ends. This CDR3 has 17 residues. The receptor was isolated from an adult in good health. The V and J genes are TRBV27 and TRBJ2-3; D may be TRBD2 (6 bases). Sequenced here: peripheral blood, sampled on day 0 of AZD1222 vaccination. DNA of the CDR3: TGTGCCAGCAGTTTCTCCCCCGGGAGCGGTGCACGGGATACGCAGTATTTT. Translated, it gives CASSFSPGSGARDTQYF.